This TCR beta chain emerged from a study of blood T cell repertoires in COVID-19. On the study more broadly: The United States, Italy and Spain were the sources of the acute and convalescent COVID-19 samples. Sample material is recorded as cDNA or gDNA derived from T cells, B-cell-depleted T cells, or PBMCs.

Per the original data handling: The assay estimated nucleated cells by amplifying reference gene primers. Clones were read by immunoSEQ multiplex PCR, and TCRdb kept only the in-frame ones, dropping some. V and J calls and clone size follow that table, whereas D and trimming were derived from the DNA. This sample has approximately 160,000 clones; 60% to 80% occur once, and the top ten carry 2.5% to 3%. There are 18 residues in the CDR3. The germline CDR1 and CDR2 sequences are MNHEY and SMNVEV (reference sequence). Germline trimming cut 5 bases from V and 3 bases from J; bases unmatched to any gene: 14.

Sequenced: peripheral blood. The chain carries TRBV27 and TRBJ1-3, with TRBD1 matching over 9 bases. The TCR sequence derives from a man between 65 and 85 years old with acute or convalescent COVID-19. CDR3 protein: CASSPPPDRGGIGNTIYF. The CDR3 DNA reads TGTGCCAGCAGTCCACCTCCGGACAGGGGAGGTATTGGAAACACCATATATTTT.